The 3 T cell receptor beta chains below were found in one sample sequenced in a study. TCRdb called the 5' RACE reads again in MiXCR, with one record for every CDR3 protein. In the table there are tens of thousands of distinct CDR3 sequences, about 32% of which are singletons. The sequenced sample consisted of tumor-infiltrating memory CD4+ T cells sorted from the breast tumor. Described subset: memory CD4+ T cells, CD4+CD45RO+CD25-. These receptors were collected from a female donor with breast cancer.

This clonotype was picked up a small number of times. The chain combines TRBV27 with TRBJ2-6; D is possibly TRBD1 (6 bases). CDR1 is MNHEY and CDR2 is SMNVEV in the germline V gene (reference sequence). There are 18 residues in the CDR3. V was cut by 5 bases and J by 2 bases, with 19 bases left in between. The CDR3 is CASSPRGRVVAGANVLTF. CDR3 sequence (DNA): TGTGCCAGCAGTCCCAGGGGCAGGGTTGTCGCTGGGGCCAACGTCCTGACTTTC. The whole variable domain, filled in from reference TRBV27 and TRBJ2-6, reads EAQVTQNPRYLITVTGKKLTVTCSQNMNHEYMSWYRQDPGLGLRQIYYSMNVEVTDKGDVPEGYKVSRKEKRNFPLILESPSPNQTSLYFCASSPRGRVVAGANVLTFGAGSRLTVL.

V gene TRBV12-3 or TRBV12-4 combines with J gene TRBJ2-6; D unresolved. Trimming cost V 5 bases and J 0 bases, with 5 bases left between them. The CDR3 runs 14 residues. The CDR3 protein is CASSPRSGANVLTF. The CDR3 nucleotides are TGTGCCAGCAGTCCTCGCTCTGGGGCCAACGTCCTGACTTTC.

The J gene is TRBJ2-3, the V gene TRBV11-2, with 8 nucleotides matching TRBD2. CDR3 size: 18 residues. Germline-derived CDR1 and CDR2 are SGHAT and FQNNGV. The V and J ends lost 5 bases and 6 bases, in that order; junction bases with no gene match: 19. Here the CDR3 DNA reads TGTGCCAGCAGCCCAAGGCGCGGTAGCGGGACCCGAGGGGATACGCAGTATTTT. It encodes CASSPRRGSGTRGDTQYF.